This TCR beta chain was obtained from a study of T cells in Graves' hyperthyroidism and ophthalmopathy. This CDR3 has 16 amino acids. V shed 4 bases and J shed 4 bases, with 18 bases lying between them. Per the germline V gene, CDR1 is SGHKS and CDR2 is YYEKEE (reference sequence). Amplified TCR beta CDR3 regions derived from RNA transcripts. During a first-round RT-PCR of the TCR CDR3, the HTBI primer set was used. Via MiXCR, TCRdb re-called the multiplex PCR reads, giving one row per CDR3 protein. Among approximately 600,000 distinct CDR3 sequences, around 21% were seen once, and the ten largest hold 34%. Study-level findings and limits: Ophthalmopathy was model-predicted a median approximately six months pre-onset.

On this clonotype itself: The antigen remains unidentified.

This sequence joins TRBV5-5 and TRBJ1-5, with D perhaps TRBD1 (6 bases). Sequencing input: blood. The clonotype comes from a man aged 25 to 40 with Graves' ophthalmopathy. The CDR3 DNA reads as TGTGCCAGCAGCGTATCCGGGACACCTAAAAATCAGCCCCAGCATTTT. Translating it yields CASSVSGTPKNQPQHF.